The 16 T cell receptor beta chains presented below share a single source sample, sequenced in a study of cytomegalovirus exposure and HLA in healthy donors. 13 Jbeta primers and 60 Vbeta primers were used for the PCR. The repertoire was sequenced with immunoSEQ multiplex PCR; TCRdb's copy has only in-frame clones and lacks some. The sample carries 110,000 or so clones, around 80% recorded once. Material: PBMCs. The source of these receptors is a female donor in good health and CMV-seronegative.

J is TRBJ2-4 and V is TRBV2; D gene unclear. The CDR3 loop spans 18 amino acids. V was cut by 0 bases and J by 0 bases, with 15 bases left in between. The germline V gene has CDR1 SNHLY and CDR2 FYNNEI. Here the CDR3 reads CASSEALRRKLAKNIQYF. DNA of the CDR3: TGTGCCAGCAGTGAAGCCTTACGCAGGAAGTTAGCCAAAAACATTCAGTACTTC.

The rearrangement uses TRBV7-6 and TRBJ1-5, with 8 nucleotides matching TRBD1. J gave up 6 bases and V 1 base, and 5 bases lay outside the gene matches. Germline V gives CDR1 SGHVS, CDR2 FNYEAQ. This CDR3 has 15 residues. The CDR3 protein is CASSLDDRGSQPQHF. The CDR3 coding sequence is TGTGCCAGCAGCTTAGACGACAGGGGAAGTCAGCCCCAGCATTTT.

The V and J genes are TRBV27 and TRBJ2-3, with D perhaps matching TRBD1 (6 bases). The CDR3 is 16 residues long. In germline, CDR1 is MNHEY, CDR2 SMNVEV (reference sequence). V was pared by 0 bases and J by 3 bases, with 13 bases between. CDR3 coding DNA: TGTGCCAGCAGTTTATCTGGGCAGGGGCGAACAGATACGCAGTATTTT. Protein sequence: CASSLSGQGRTDTQYF.

The gene calls are TRBV18 and TRBJ1-1, with 7 bases fitting TRBD1. This CDR3 has 15 residues. V dropped 6 bases and J dropped 1; count of bases not matched to a gene: 8. Germline V gene lookup returns CDR1 KGHSH and CDR2 LQKENI. The DNA for the CDR3 is TGTGCCAGCTCGGGTACAGGGGAGACGAACACTGAAGCTTTCTTT. It translates to CASSGTGETNTEAFF. The full variable domain, completed using reference TRBV18 and TRBJ1-1, is NAGVMQNPRHLVRRRGQEARLRCSPMKGHSHVYWYRQLPEEGLKFMVYLQKENIIDESGMPKERFSAEFPKEGPSILRIQQVVRGDSAAYFCASSGTGETNTEAFFGQGTRLTVV.

This clone was seen a handful of times. The V and J genes are TRBV2 and TRBJ1-4, with TRBD1 as a possible D gene (6 bases). The CDR3 extends over 14 amino acids. The ends were cut back, 5 bases at V and 7 bases at J, with 14 bases in the middle. CDR1 and CDR2 (germline): SNHLY, FYNNEI. In DNA form, the CDR3 reads TGTGCCAGCAGTAACTACAGGGAAGGTGAAAAACTGTTTTTT. This sequence encodes CASSNYREGEKLFF. Full variable domain (outside the CDR3, taken from reference TRBV2 and TRBJ1-4): EPEVTQTPSHQVTQMGQEVILRCVPISNHLYFYWYRQILGQKVEFLVSFYNNEISEKSEIFDDQFSVERPDGSNFTLKIRSTKLEDSAMYFCASSNYREGEKLFFGSGTQLSVL.

As regards this clone: A read error may account for a junction end that differs from germline. The genes are TRBV6-1 and TRBJ2-7, with 7 bases matching TRBD1. CDR3 length: 16 amino acids. The V gene's germline CDR1 is MNHNS and CDR2 SASEGT. The CDR3 protein is CASREVPGQSAYEQYF. Here the CDR3 DNA reads TGTGCCAGCAGAGAAGTACCGGGACAGTCAGCCTACGAGCAGTACTTC.

V is TRBV18 and J is TRBJ1-1; TRBD1 aligns across 9 bases. J lost 0 bases, V lost 0 bases, and 17 bases had no gene match. The length of the CDR3 is 21 residues. The germline V gene encodes CDR1 KGHSH and CDR2 LQKENI. The CDR3 reads CASSPPMGQGTELIMNTEAFF. The CDR3 region has the DNA TGTGCCAGCTCACCACCGATGGGACAGGGTACGGAACTTATCATGAACACTGAAGCTTTCTTT.

The chain carries TRBV27 and TRBJ1-4, with D perhaps matching TRBD1 (6 bases). Deletions cut 1 base from V and 6 bases from J, with 15 bases between. CDR3 length equals 16 residues. Germline CDR1 reads MNHEY; CDR2 reads SMNVEV (reference sequence). CDR3 protein: CASSLFYGGADEKLFF. The DNA for the CDR3 is TGTGCCAGCAGTTTATTTTACGGGGGGGCCGATGAAAAACTGTTTTTT. The whole variable domain, remainder taken from reference TRBV27 and TRBJ1-4, is EAQVTQNPRYLITVTGKKLTVTCSQNMNHEYMSWYRQDPGLGLRQIYYSMNVEVTDKGDVPEGYKVSRKEKRNFPLILESPSPNQTSLYFCASSLFYGGADEKLFFGSGTQLSVL.

The chain carries TRBV5-4 and TRBJ2-1; 12 bases match TRBD2. The CDR3 length is 15 residues. Germline lookup yields CDR1 SGHNT and CDR2 YYREEE (reference sequence). V shed 4 bases, J shed 6 bases, and the junction held 5 bases outside the gene matches. CDR3 in DNA: TGTGCCAGCAGCCGCACTAGCGGGGGGACCAATGAGCAGTTCTTC. Translation gives CASSRTSGGTNEQFF.

This chain connects TRBV15 to TRBJ2-6, with D perhaps matching TRBD2 (6 bases). Germline CDR1 reads LNHNV; CDR2 reads YYDKDF (reference sequence). The CDR3 covers 20 residues. Trimming took off 0 bases at V and 4 bases at J, with 22 bases between the two ends. This CDR3 reads CATSRDFIRGMDLGANVLTF. The CDR3 coding sequence is TGTGCCACCAGCAGAGATTTCATTCGGGGGATGGATTTAGGGGCCAACGTCCTGACTTTC.

The V call is TRBV19, the J call TRBJ1-5; 8 nucleotides match TRBD1. The trim removed 11 bases at V and 5 bases at J, leaving 11 bases unmatched. The CDR3 is 14 residues long. The V gene's germline CDR1 is LNHDA and CDR2 SQIVND (reference sequence). The CDR3 protein is CASKQGASYQPQHF. CDR3 sequence (DNA): TGTGCCTCCAAGCAGGGGGCTTCATATCAGCCCCAGCATTTT. The entire variable domain, with the rest obtained from reference TRBV19 and TRBJ1-5, is as follows: DGGITQSPKYLFRKEGQNVTLSCEQNLNHDAMYWYRQDPGQGLRLIYYSQIVNDFQKGDIAEGYSVSREKKESFPLTVTSAQKNPTAFYLCASKQGASYQPQHFGDGTRLSIL.

This sequence joins TRBV9 and TRBJ2-5; no reliable D call. The CDR3 extends over 14 amino acids. From germline, CDR1 is SGDLS and CDR2 YYNGEE. Trimming cost V 4 bases and J 3 bases, with 13 bases left between them. The CDR3 sequence is CASSSSGQKETQYF. Here the CDR3 DNA reads TGTGCCAGCAGCTCAAGTGGGCAGAAAGAGACCCAGTACTTC.

The CDR3 sequence is CASRNRAPNSPLHF. The CDR3 nucleotides read TGTGCCAGTAGAAACAGGGCCCCGAATTCACCCCTCCACTTT. The chain links TRBV19 to TRBJ1-6; tentatively, D is TRBD1 (6 bases). The CDR3 extends over 14 amino acids. Germline values: CDR1 LNHDA, CDR2 SQIVND (reference sequence). Trimming cost V 6 bases and J 7 bases, with 13 bases left between them.

The sample holds one count of this clone. The chain joins TRBV28 to TRBJ2-5; D possibly corresponds to TRBD2 (5 bases). The J call may be mistaken, given a closer DNA end match to TRBJ2-7. This CDR3 comprises 12 residues. Germline assignment: CDR1 MDHEN and CDR2 SYDVKM. The CDR3 bases are TGTGCCAGCTACGGGATCTCCTACGAGCAGTACTTC. It encodes CASYGISYEQYF.

This rearrangement joins TRBV29-1 to TRBJ2-1; 7 positions match TRBD1. Germline values: CDR1 SQVTM, CDR2 ANQGSEA. The CDR3 has 15 residues. Trimming took 6 bases from V and 0 from J; bases not matched to a gene: 8. The CDR3 loop is CSVDTGTASYNEQFF. CDR3 bases: TGCAGCGTGGATACCGGGACAGCCTCCTACAATGAGCAGTTCTTC.

This clone was recorded a few times. The chain carries TRBV5-6 and TRBJ2-6; the D gene is possibly TRBD2 (5 bases). The V and J ends lost 3 bases and 2 bases respectively, with 9 bases between them. The CDR3 runs to 15 residues. CDR1 is SGHDT, CDR2 YYEEEE, per germline. Here the CDR3 reads CASSSLRAGANVLTF. The CDR3 DNA sequence: TGTGCCAGCAGCTCGCTGAGGGCTGGGGCCAACGTCCTGACTTTC.